These 22 T cell receptor beta chains were all obtained from the same sample, sequenced in a study of T cell responses to AZD1222 COVID-19 vaccine (dated by TCRdb to the early 2020s). The meaning of the sample's time point label: about 28 days (+/-7) after the second vaccine dose. Library preparation was by the immunoSEQ multiplex PCR assay. Entries here come from immuneACCESS through TCRdb and include only in-frame sequences with V and J called. Some clones fail to appear in such tables; in the studies checked, an unresolved V gene covers under half of the shortfall, and the cause of the remainder is unknown. This sample gives over 150,000 clones in total; around 94% of them show up just once. The ten largest clones take up 1.6% of the sample. Sequencing used peripheral blood, obtained 28 days after the second AZD1222 dose. These receptors were obtained from an adult who received the AZD1222 COVID-19 vaccine.

The V and J genes are TRBV12-3 or TRBV12-4 and TRBJ1-1; D is ambiguous. V was trimmed by 5 bases and J by 10 bases, leaving 14 bases between them. The CDR3 spans 12 residues. CDR3 nucleotide sequence: TGTGCCAGCAGTCCCGCGGCCTCCCGAGCTTTCTTT. It encodes CASSPAASRAFF.

This clone is medium-sized by share. The genes are TRBV27 and TRBJ2-5; D is possibly TRBD1 or TRBD2 (5 bases each). Germline CDR1 MNHEY, CDR2 SMNVEV (reference sequence). This CDR3 region has 16 residues. The ends were cut back, 2 bases at V and 2 bases at J, with 15 bases in the middle. DNA for the CDR3: TGTGCCAGCAGTTTAATGTCCCGGGGCATTCAAGAGACCCAGTACTTC. This gives the protein CASSLMSRGIQETQYF.

The V gene is TRBV10-2, the J gene TRBJ2-7; no definite D call. Germline V CDR1 and CDR2: WSHSY, SAAADI. The CDR3 is made up of 14 amino acids. V gave up 4 bases and J gave up 0 bases, with 10 bases separating them. The DNA of the CDR3 is TGCGCCAGCAGTGGTTTGGGGATCTCCTACGAGCAGTACTTC. Amino acid sequence: CASSGLGISYEQYF.

This clone has a single count. This chain joins TRBV18 and TRBJ1-2; weak D call: TRBD1 (6 bases). This CDR3 has 15 amino acids. Germline lookup yields CDR1 KGHSH and CDR2 LQKENI. The V and J ends lost 1 base and 8 bases respectively, with 17 bases between them. The CDR3 nucleotides are TGTGCCAGCTCACCACAAGCGGGGGCGCGACGAGGCTACACCTTC. This gives the protein CASSPQAGARRGYTF.

The chain joins TRBV7-9 to TRBJ1-4, with 7 bases identical to TRBD1. Looked up from germline, CDR1 is SEHNR and CDR2 is FQNEAQ (reference sequence). The CDR3 has 17 residues. After removal of 5 bases from V and 5 bases from J, the junction contained 14 bases not matched to a gene. Written as DNA, the CDR3 is TGTGCCAGCAGCCCGGGGATCTCCGGGACAGCCAATGAAAAACTGTTTTTT. The encoded protein is CASSPGISGTANEKLFF.

The chain carries TRBV6-6 and TRBJ1-2; tentative D call: TRBD1 (6 bases). This CDR3 is 11 amino acids long. The germline gives CDR1 MNHNY, CDR2 SVGAGI (reference sequence). The germline V and J ends were trimmed by 5 bases and 8 bases, with 9 bases remaining between them. CDR3 coding DNA: TGTGCCAGCAGTCTTACAGGGGGCTACACCTTC. Translated, it gives CASSLTGGYTF.

The chain links TRBV6-6 to TRBJ1-1; 10 nucleotides match TRBD1. The CDR3 is 14 amino acids. J gave up 10 bases and V 5 bases, and 10 bases lay outside the gene matches. The germline V gene encodes CDR1 MNHNY and CDR2 SVGAGI (reference sequence). This chain's CDR3 is CASSPPGQGSGAFF. CDR3 DNA sequence: TGTGCCAGCAGTCCCCCGGGACAGGGGAGTGGAGCTTTCTTT.

This chain joins TRBV19 and TRBJ2-5; D gene ambiguous. Germline CDR1 LNHDA, CDR2 SQIVND (reference sequence). V shed 1 base and J shed 2 bases, with 8 bases lying between them. The CDR3 has 14 residues. The CDR3 region has the DNA TGTGCCAGTAGTATAGTGGCAGCGCAAGAGACCCAGTACTTC. This translates into CASSIVAAQETQYF.

The chain is built from TRBV4-1 and TRBJ2-7, with 8 bases matching TRBD1. CDR3 size: 14 residues. Looked up from germline, CDR1 is MGHRA and CDR2 is YSYEKL. V lost 5 bases and J lost 5; bases outside the gene matches: 8. DNA for the CDR3: TGCGCCAGCAGCTTCCGGACAGGGATAGACGAGCAGTACTTC. Encoded protein: CASSFRTGIDEQYF.

This chain connects TRBV7-9 to TRBJ2-1; 7 positions match TRBD2. Germline-derived CDR1 and CDR2 are SEHNR and FQNEAQ (reference sequence). This CDR3 is 15 amino acids long. The V gene end was trimmed by 6 bases and the J gene end by 6 bases; junction bases not matched to a gene: 11. The CDR3 DNA reads as TGTGCCAGCAGGATTCGGGCTAGCGGTAGCAATGAGCAGTTCTTC. Amino acids: CASRIRASGSNEQFF.

The genes are TRBV3-1 (or the pseudogene TRBV3-2) and TRBJ2-3; 8 bases align to TRBD1. The CDR3 has 15 amino acids. CDR1 and CDR2 from the germline V gene are LGHDT and YNNKEL (reference sequence). The junction had 4 bases not matched to a gene; V was cut back by 4 bases and J by 1 base. The CDR3 reads CASSLGQGGTDTQYF. CDR3 nucleotides: TGTGCCAGCAGCCTAGGACAGGGAGGCACAGATACGCAGTATTTT.

This clone was detected only once. The chain uses TRBV5-1 and TRBJ1-1; no clear D. The CDR3 length is 16 residues. CDR1 is SGHRS, CDR2 YFSETQ, per germline. V lost 0 bases and J 5 bases, leaving 17 bases between the germline ends. DNA of the CDR3: TGCGCCAGCAGCTTGGCCGTTCGGGGAAGTAGAACTGAAGCTTTCTTT. It is translated as CASSLAVRGSRTEAFF.

The V and J genes are TRBV6-2 or TRBV6-3 and TRBJ1-2; no clear D. The ends were cut back, 4 bases at V and 7 bases at J, with 10 bases in the middle. CDR3 length equals 12 residues. The V gene's germline CDR1 is MNHEY and CDR2 SVGEGT. The CDR3 here is CASSSAGGGYTF. The CDR3 DNA is TGTGCCAGCAGTTCGGCGGGAGGTGGCTACACCTTC.

The chain couples TRBV5-1 to TRBJ2-7; TRBD2 agrees at 11 bases. The V segment lost 0 bases and the J segment 3 bases; nucleotides outside the gene matches: 5. From germline, CDR1 is SGHRS and CDR2 YFSETQ. This CDR3 spans 16 amino acids. The CDR3, as DNA: TGCGCCAGCAGCTTGGGGTGGACTAGCGGGTTCTACGAGCAGTACTTC. The encoded protein is CASSLGWTSGFYEQYF.

The chain uses TRBV28 and TRBJ1-2; D is possibly TRBD1 (5 bases). Germline lookup yields CDR1 MDHEN and CDR2 SYDVKM. V lost 4 bases to trimming and J lost 8 bases, with 17 bases between them. The CDR3 spans 14 residues. The CDR3 loop is CASSSRALLGGYTF. CDR3 bases: TGTGCCAGCAGTTCCAGGGCCTTATTGGGGGGCTACACCTTC.

CDR3 sequence reads: CASSEQGAGSGNTIYF. The CDR3 bases are TGTGCCAGCAGTGAACAGGGGGCGGGCTCTGGAAACACCATATATTTT. This chain uses TRBV6-1 with TRBJ1-3; 8 bases match TRBD1. J was trimmed by 0 bases and V by 2 bases; bases with no gene match: 3. The V gene's germline CDR1 is MNHNS and CDR2 SASEGT. CDR3 length: 16 amino acids.

The V gene is TRBV11-2, the J gene TRBJ2-7; D unclear. Germline V gene lookup returns CDR1 SGHAT and CDR2 FQNNGV. The CDR3 length is 13 residues. The V end was cut by 6 bases, the J end by 2 bases, with 11 bases between. CDR3 sequence reads: CASSSDNTYEQYF. CDR3 DNA: TGTGCCAGCAGTTCCGACAATACCTACGAGCAGTACTTC.

The chain employs TRBV7-9 and TRBJ1-5; D remains ambiguous. Germline CDR1 and CDR2: SEHNR and FQNEAQ (reference sequence). The CDR3 has 13 residues. Between the trimmed V and J ends, which lost 5 bases and 6 bases, there was a span of 11 bases. The CDR3 region has the DNA TGTGCCAGCAGCCAAAATCCTTCTCAGCCCCAGCATTTT. Translating it yields CASSQNPSQPQHF.

This clone was seen many times. The rearrangement uses TRBV25-1 and TRBJ2-2; 10 nucleotides match TRBD2. V dropped 2 bases and J dropped 3; count of bases not matched to a gene: 0. In germline, CDR1 is MGHDK, CDR2 SYGVNS. The CDR3 covers 15 residues. The CDR3 spells CASSESGRDTGELFF. DNA for the CDR3: TGTGCCAGCAGTGAAAGCGGGAGGGACACCGGGGAGCTGTTTTTT.

The V and J genes are TRBV19 and TRBJ2-1; unclear D gene. The V end was cut by 6 bases, the J end by 5 bases, with 8 bases between. Per germline, CDR1 LNHDA and CDR2 SQIVND (reference sequence). CDR3 size: 12 residues. This CDR3 reads CASSQTHNEQFF. Here the CDR3 DNA reads TGTGCCAGTAGCCAGACCCACAATGAGCAGTTCTTC.

The chain links TRBV7-9 to TRBJ2-1; 8 bases line up with TRBD2. The V segment lost 4 bases and the J segment 8 bases; nucleotides outside the gene matches: 4. There are 13 residues in the CDR3. Germline CDR1 reads SEHNR; CDR2 reads FQNEAQ (reference sequence). CDR3 bases: TGTGCCAGCAGCTCCTTCGGGGGGGATGAGCAGTTCTTC. Its protein is CASSSFGGDEQFF.

The chain joins TRBV6-5 to TRBJ1-2, with D maybe TRBD1 (6 bases). Germline V gene data show CDR1 as MNHEY and CDR2 as SVGAGI. This CDR3 is built from 15 residues. V lost 6 bases and J lost 8, with 22 bases in between. This CDR3 reads CASSDVVSGGYGYTF. CDR3 bases: TGTGCCAGCAGCGATGTTGTCTCGGGGGGCTACGGCTACACCTTC.